These 21 T cell receptor beta chains originate from one sample sequenced in a study of blood T cell repertoires in COVID-19. Data came from immunoSEQ multiplex PCR; TCRdb stores just in-frame clones and leaves some out. Here the sample spans roughly 110,000 clones, roughly 84% being singletons. Sequenced sample: peripheral blood. These receptors all come from a middle-aged man with acute or convalescent COVID-19.

The J gene is TRBJ1-2, the V gene TRBV19; D is uncertain. The CDR3 consists of 14 residues. The V end lost 6 bases, the J end lost 13 bases, and 24 bases lay between the germline ends. CDR1 LNHDA and CDR2 SQIVND come from the germline V gene (reference sequence). In DNA form, the CDR3 reads TGTGCCAGTAGCCCACGGACTGCTATATGGGAGGGCACCTTC. Amino acid sequence: CASSPRTAIWEGTF.

The rearrangement links TRBV18 to TRBJ1-5, with unresolved D. The germline CDR1 and CDR2 sequences are KGHSH and LQKENI. The V end was cut by 3 bases, the J end by 0 bases, with 9 bases between. This CDR3 comprises 15 residues. The CDR3 spells CASSPQEFSNQPQHF. The CDR3 DNA follows: TGTGCCAGCTCACCGCAGGAATTTAGCAATCAGCCCCAGCATTTT.

This clone was recorded once. The J gene is TRBJ1-1, the V gene TRBV29-1, with TRBD1 matching over 8 bases. The CDR3 is 14 residues long. V gave up 4 bases and J gave up 3 bases; unmatched junction bases: 7. Germline values: CDR1 SQVTM, CDR2 ANQGSEA. The CDR3 spells CSVAYRTGHTEAFF. CDR3 sequence (DNA): TGCAGCGTTGCTTATAGGACAGGGCACACTGAAGCTTTCTTT.

This chain's CDR3 is CSVRTGGITEAFF. The CDR3 coding sequence is TGCAGCGTCCGGACAGGGGGTATCACTGAAGCTTTCTTT. The V call is TRBV29-1, the J call TRBJ1-1; 10 bases are a match to TRBD1. Losses at the gene ends were 6 bases for V and 4 bases for J; bases not matched to a gene: 5. The CDR3 is made up of 13 amino acids. Germline V gene sequence: CDR1 SQVTM, CDR2 ANQGSEA.

The chain recombines TRBV4-2 with TRBJ1-6; 7 bases map to TRBD1. This CDR3 spans 14 amino acids. The germline CDR1 and CDR2 sequences are LGHNA and YNFKEQ. The ends lost 4 bases at V and 9 bases at J; junction bases unmatched: 6. CDR3 sequence reads: CASSPWTGRSPLHF. The CDR3 DNA sequence: TGTGCCAGCAGCCCCTGGACAGGACGTTCACCCCTCCACTTT.

This clone occurred a few times. This chain uses TRBV2 with TRBJ2-1; 11 positions match TRBD2. Germline V gene lookup returns CDR1 SNHLY and CDR2 FYNNEI. CDR3 length: 15 amino acids. The V segment lost 6 bases and the J segment 5 bases; nucleotides outside the gene matches: 6. CDR3 sequence: CASSPTSGGNNEQFF. CDR3 sequence (DNA): TGTGCCAGCAGCCCCACTAGCGGGGGTAACAATGAGCAGTTCTTC.

This clone was observed a few times. The V call is TRBV28, the J call TRBJ1-5, with 7 positions matching TRBD1. There are 14 residues in the CDR3. J lost 7 bases, V lost 5 bases, and 8 bases had no gene match. Per germline, CDR1 MDHEN and CDR2 SYDVKM. CDR3 DNA: TGTGCCAGCAGTGTCCCAGGGGGAGGACAGCCCCAGCATTTT. Its translation: CASSVPGGGQPQHF.

This clone appeared once. The DNA of the CDR3 is TGCGCCAGCAGCTTGGTGGTTTCGGTGGCAGGGGGTCCCTATGGCTACACCTTC. Protein sequence: CASSLVVSVAGGPYGYTF. J is TRBJ1-2 and V is TRBV5-1, with 7 bases aligning to TRBD1. Germline loops: CDR1 SGHRS, CDR2 YFSETQ. The V gene end was trimmed by 0 bases and the J gene end by 4 bases; junction bases not matched to a gene: 15. The CDR3 spans 18 residues.

The chain carries TRBV9 and TRBJ2-1; possible D gene TRBD2, 6 bases. This CDR3 spans 15 amino acids. Germline-derived CDR1 and CDR2 are SGDLS and YYNGEE. Trimming left V 2 bases short and J 7 bases short, with 16 bases between. In DNA, the CDR3 is TGTGCCAGCAGCGTGGGCGGGACTGCACGTAATGAGCAGTTCTTC. This translates into CASSVGGTARNEQFF.

Here the CDR3 reads CASSIFGQIYTEAFF. The CDR3, as DNA: TGCGCCAGCAGCATCTTTGGACAGATCTACACTGAAGCTTTCTTT. This rearrangement joins TRBV5-1 to TRBJ1-1, with a tentative D call TRBD1 (6 bases). CDR1 and CDR2 (germline): SGHRS, YFSETQ. Trimming took 4 bases from V and 3 from J, leaving 16 bases between them. The CDR3 is 15 amino acids.

CDR3 in amino acids: CASSRHGQGNQPQHF. Here the CDR3 DNA reads TGTGCCAGCAGTCGACACGGACAGGGAAATCAGCCCCAGCATTTT. V is TRBV6-5 and J is TRBJ1-5; 8 bases are a match to TRBD1. The V gene's germline CDR1 is MNHEY and CDR2 SVGAGI. The CDR3 is made up of 15 amino acids. V dropped 5 bases and J dropped 4; count of bases not matched to a gene: 7.

The CDR3 nucleotides read TGTGCCAGCAGTACCTGGGGGCATTCACCCCTCCACTTT. This codes for CASSTWGHSPLHF. The chain recombines TRBV27 with TRBJ1-6, with D tentatively TRBD1 (6 bases). This CDR3 has 13 amino acids. Germline loops: CDR1 MNHEY, CDR2 SMNVEV (reference sequence). Trimming took 5 bases from V and 8 from J, leaving 10 bases between them.

The chain joins TRBV18 to TRBJ2-7; 8 bases fit TRBD1. This CDR3 contains 13 residues. Germline CDR1 is KGHSH and CDR2 is LQKENI. V shed 6 bases and J 2 bases; nucleotides not matched to a gene: 3. The CDR3 protein is CASSAGQAYEQYF. The CDR3 nucleotides read TGTGCCAGCTCGGCGGGACAGGCCTACGAGCAGTACTTC.

This clone has more than one count but fewer than ten. The chain joins TRBV5-4 to TRBJ2-2; 9 nucleotides align to TRBD2. Germline CDR1 SGHNT, CDR2 YYREEE (reference sequence). Trimming cost V 1 base and J 5 bases; bases outside gene matches: 6. The CDR3 extends over 16 amino acids. The CDR3 DNA is TGTGCCAGCAGCTTGTCTGGCGGGAGGGGGACCGGGGAGCTGTTTTTT. Translated: CASSLSGGRGTGELFF.

The V gene is TRBV12-3 or TRBV12-4, the J gene TRBJ2-1; TRBD1 might be the D (5 bases). Trimming stripped 7 bases from V and 3 bases from J, with 7 bases between. CDR3 size: 12 residues. The CDR3 loop is CASTQGYNEQFF. The CDR3, as DNA: TGTGCCAGCACTCAGGGCTACAATGAGCAGTTCTTC.

The chain is built from TRBV19 and TRBJ2-5; TRBD2 is a possible D gene (6 bases). The CDR3 runs 13 residues. The ends were cut back, 3 bases at V and 7 bases at J, with 12 bases in the middle. Germline CDR1 reads LNHDA; CDR2 reads SQIVND (reference sequence). CDR3 amino acids: CASSISGQRTQYF. The CDR3 bases are TGTGCCAGTAGTATTAGCGGTCAACGGACCCAGTACTTC.

This clone was counted a single time. The chain couples TRBV11-3 to TRBJ2-7; D gene uncertain. Trimming cost V 2 bases and J 5 bases, with 10 bases left between them. The germline V gene has CDR1 SGHNT and CDR2 YENEEA. The CDR3 loop spans 13 amino acids. CDR3 nucleotide sequence: TGTGCCAGCAGCTTAAGTGCGGTTCACGAGCAGTACTTC. It yields the protein CASSLSAVHEQYF.

This sequence joins TRBV29-1 and TRBJ2-1; unclear D gene. The V gene lost 0 bases and the J gene lost 4 bases, with 10 bases spanning the gap. The germline V gene has CDR1 SQVTM and CDR2 ANQGSEA. The CDR3 has 14 residues. The CDR3 DNA is TGCAGCGTTGAAGATCCGGTCCTTTACAATGAGCAGTTCTTC. It is translated as CSVEDPVLYNEQFF.

The chain links TRBV9 to TRBJ1-6; TRBD1 aligns across 8 bases. The J segment lost 10 bases and the V segment lost 0 bases, leaving 6 bases of the junction unmatched. Germline assignment: CDR1 SGDLS and CDR2 YYNGEE. The CDR3 covers 15 residues. CDR3 coding DNA: TGTGCCAGCAGCGTAGAAAGGACAGGGTACTCACCCCTCCACTTT. Translation: CASSVERTGYSPLHF.

J is TRBJ1-4 and V is TRBV28; D is ambiguous. Germline loops: CDR1 MDHEN, CDR2 SYDVKM. The ends were cut back, 6 bases at V and 4 bases at J, with 6 bases in the middle. The CDR3 is 12 residues long. As DNA, the CDR3 is TGTGCCAGCAGGTCCCTTAATGAAAAACTGTTTTTT. Translating it yields CASRSLNEKLFF. The complete variable domain, with remaining parts taken from reference TRBV28 and TRBJ1-4, reads DVKVTQSSRYLVKRTGEKVFLECVQDMDHENMFWYRQDPGLGLRLIYFSYDVKMKEKGDIPEGYSVSREKKERFSLILESASTNQTSMYLCASRSLNEKLFFGSGTQLSVL.

The rearrangement uses TRBV5-1 and TRBJ2-3; perhaps TRBD2 as D (5 bases). CDR3 length: 13 amino acids. V lost 3 bases and J 0 bases, leaving 5 bases between the germline ends. Germline CDR1 is SGHRS and CDR2 is YFSETQ. CDR3 sequence (DNA): TGCGCCAGCAGCTGGACTAGCACAGATACGCAGTATTTT. Protein sequence: CASSWTSTDTQYF.